This entry lists 22 T cell receptor beta chains sequenced from one sample in a study of beta chain features in type 1 diabetes. Sequenced material consisted of expressed TCRB transcripts (all of the isolated RNA was reverse transcribed). TCRdb keeps only in-frame clones here, not all; method: immunoSEQ multiplex PCR. This sample has some 500,000 clones; 9.5% to 12% occur once, and the top ten carry 0.045% to 0.05%. The sequenced material came from naive CD4+ T cells from blood. These TCRs come from a woman aged 18-29 years in good health.

In DNA, the CDR3 is TGCGCCAGCAGCTGGGGGACAGGTACCCCAGATACGCAGTATTTT. Translation: CASSWGTGTPDTQYF. The chain carries TRBV5-1 and TRBJ2-3, with 8 bases fitting TRBD1. This CDR3 spans 15 amino acids. V shed 3 bases and J 4 bases; nucleotides not matched to a gene: 7. CDR1 is SGHRS, CDR2 YFSETQ, per germline.

The rearrangement joins TRBV7-9 to TRBJ1-1, with D tentatively TRBD1 (6 bases). Germline CDR1 reads SEHNR; CDR2 reads FQNEAQ (reference sequence). V was trimmed by 4 bases and J by 2 bases, leaving 23 bases between them. The CDR3 has 18 residues. This CDR3 is CASSYRRSGARNNTEAFF. The CDR3 nucleotides are TGTGCCAGCAGCTACCGGAGGTCGGGGGCCAGGAATAACACTGAAGCTTTCTTT.

This chain links TRBV7-2 with TRBJ2-3; D possibly corresponds to TRBD2 (7 bases). V lost 0 bases and J lost 0, with 10 bases in between. Germline V gene sequence: CDR1 SGHTA, CDR2 FQGNSA. CDR3 length equals 16 residues. The CDR3 loop reads CASSLAGGPSTDTQYF. The CDR3 bases are TGTGCCAGCAGCTTAGCGGGGGGGCCTAGCACAGATACGCAGTATTTT.

The chain recombines TRBV6-1 with TRBJ2-5, with D unclear. This CDR3 is 15 amino acids long. Germline V gives CDR1 MNHNS, CDR2 SASEGT. V gave up 6 bases and J gave up 4 bases, with 18 bases separating them. DNA for the CDR3: TGTGCCAGCAGGTTGGAAATCCGTGTGGGAGAGACCCAGTACTTC. Protein product: CASRLEIRVGETQYF.

This rearrangement joins TRBV7-3 to TRBJ1-1; possibly TRBD1 for D (5 bases). Germline lookup yields CDR1 SGHTA and CDR2 FQGTGA. CDR3 size: 14 residues. V was pared by 4 bases and J by 4 bases, with 13 bases between. CDR3 nucleotides: TGTGCCAGCAGCTCCGGGGCGCCGGGCACTGAAGCTTTCTTT. The encoded protein is CASSSGAPGTEAFF. The whole variable domain, filled in from reference TRBV7-3 and TRBJ1-1, reads GAGVSQTPSNKVTEKGKYVELRCDPISGHTALYWYRQSLGQGPEFLIYFQGTGAADDSGLPNDRFFAVRPEGSVSTLKIQRTERGDSAVYLCASSSGAPGTEAFFGQGTRLTVV.

The J gene is TRBJ2-1, the V gene TRBV5-4; no definite D call. The CDR3 runs 16 residues. V lost 6 bases and J 6 bases, leaving 22 bases between the germline ends. Germline V gene sequence: CDR1 SGHNT, CDR2 YYREEE (reference sequence). The CDR3 spells CASTNLWFGGINEQFF. CDR3 nucleotides: TGTGCCAGCACCAACCTCTGGTTTGGTGGGATCAATGAGCAGTTCTTC. Variable domain in full (rest from reference TRBV5-4 and TRBJ2-1): ETGVTQSPTHLIKTRGQQVTLRCSSQSGHNTVSWYQQALGQGPQFIFQYYREEENGRGNFPPRFSGLQFPNYSSELNVNALELDDSALYLCASTNLWFGGINEQFFGPGTRLTVL.

This clone was counted only a few times. The rearrangement joins TRBV15 to TRBJ2-1, with 9 bases identical to TRBD1. From germline, CDR1 is LNHNV and CDR2 YYDKDF (reference sequence). The CDR3 length is 15 residues. V dropped 6 bases and J dropped 6; count of bases not matched to a gene: 9. CDR3 amino acids: CATSPGQGLFNEQFF. The DNA for the CDR3 is TGTGCCACCAGTCCGGGACAGGGCCTCTTCAATGAGCAGTTCTTC.

The chain couples TRBV29-1 to TRBJ1-4; possible D gene TRBD1, 5 bases. The V end lost 6 bases, the J end lost 3 bases, and 11 bases lay between the germline ends. CDR3 length: 13 amino acids. Germline loops: CDR1 SQVTM, CDR2 ANQGSEA. The CDR3 DNA is TGCAGCGTGTTCCGGGGGTCTAATGAAAAACTGTTTTTT. This encodes CSVFRGSNEKLFF.

This chain connects TRBV4-1 to TRBJ1-5; D is uncertain. CDR3 length: 17 amino acids. Trimming pared 0 bases from V and 2 bases from J, leaving 14 bases between. Germline V gene sequence: CDR1 MGHRA, CDR2 YSYEKL. CDR3: CASSQDSGGWGNQPQHF. DNA of the CDR3: TGCGCCAGCAGCCAAGATTCGGGAGGTTGGGGCAATCAGCCCCAGCATTTT.

This clone was detected only a few times. In DNA, the CDR3 is TGCAGCGTTAGAAAAGGAGATGAGACCCAGTACTTC. Its protein product is CSVRKGDETQYF. The rearrangement links TRBV29-1 to TRBJ2-5; no firm D call. This CDR3 comprises 12 residues. Germline V gene lookup returns CDR1 SQVTM and CDR2 ANQGSEA. The ends were cut back, 5 bases at V and 5 bases at J, with 12 bases in the middle. Combining the CDR3 with reference TRBV29-1 and TRBJ2-5 gives the whole variable domain SAVISQKPSRDICQRGTSLTIQCQVDSQVTMMFWYRQQPGQSLTLIATANQGSEATYESGFVIDKFPISRPNLTFSTLTVSNMSPEDSSIYLCSVRKGDETQYFGPGTRLLVL.

This clone occurred many times. This chain uses TRBV9 with TRBJ2-4; D gene unclear. Trimming cost V 3 bases and J 0 bases, with 16 bases left between them. The germline V gene encodes CDR1 SGDLS and CDR2 YYNGEE. The CDR3 loop spans 17 amino acids. The CDR3 region has the DNA TGTGCCAGCAGCGCACAGCCAGGCGAACTAGCCAAAAACATTCAGTACTTC. Its protein is CASSAQPGELAKNIQYF.

This clone appeared a few times. The chain has TRBV18 and TRBJ2-3; 7 bases fit TRBD2. The germline V gene encodes CDR1 KGHSH and CDR2 LQKENI. The CDR3 is 17 residues long. J gave up 4 bases and V 2 bases, and 12 bases lay outside the gene matches. Here the CDR3 reads CASSPIPGGGLSDTQYF. CDR3 in DNA: TGTGCCAGCTCACCAATCCCGGGAGGTGGTTTGTCAGATACGCAGTATTTT.

This clone was observed a few times. CDR3 loop: CASSIFRLDRETQYF. Written as DNA, the CDR3 is TGTGCCAGCAGCATATTCAGACTAGATCGGGAGACCCAGTACTTC. This chain joins TRBV7-8 and TRBJ2-5; perhaps TRBD2 as D (6 bases). Trimming pared 5 bases from V and 5 bases from J, leaving 18 bases between. The CDR3 runs to 15 residues. Germline V gene sequence: CDR1 SGHVS, CDR2 FQNEAQ. Complete variable domain (other parts from reference TRBV7-8 and TRBJ2-5): GAGVSQSPRYKVAKRGQDVALRCDPISGHVSLFWYQQALGQGPEFLTYFQNEAQLDKSGLPSDRFFAERPEGSVSTLKIQRTQQEDSAVYLCASSIFRLDRETQYFGPGTRLLVL.

With regard to this clone: Other DNA sequences in this sample translate to the same CDR3. The chain recombines TRBV7-2 with TRBJ2-7; 10 nucleotides match TRBD2. This CDR3 contains 15 residues. Germline CDR1 and CDR2: SGHTA and FQGNSA. V gave up 1 base and J gave up 0 bases; unmatched junction bases: 0. The CDR3 here is CASSLGTSGSYEQYF. In DNA form, the CDR3 reads TGTGCCAGCAGCTTAGGGACTAGCGGCTCCTACGAGCAGTACTTC.

This chain's CDR3 is CATSIGGQNTEAFF. DNA of the CDR3: TGTGCCACCAGCATCGGCGGTCAGAACACTGAAGCTTTCTTT. J is TRBJ1-1 and V is TRBV15, with unresolved D. With 4 bases removed from V and 1 base from J, the gap between germline ends came to 10 bases. The length of the CDR3 is 14 residues. Per the germline V gene, CDR1 is LNHNV and CDR2 is YYDKDF (reference sequence).

A few counts support this clone. V gene TRBV11-2 combines with J gene TRBJ2-7; no firm D call. Germline assignment: CDR1 SGHAT and CDR2 FQNNGV. This CDR3 is 14 amino acids long. Trimming left V 0 bases short and J 3 bases short, with 9 bases between. The chain's CDR3 is CASSLEARDYEQYF. In DNA, the CDR3 is TGTGCCAGCAGCTTAGAGGCACGAGACTACGAGCAGTACTTC.

This clone has a handful of counts. In nucleotides, the CDR3 is TGCGCCAGCAGCTTGGGCTCGACAGGGGCAAATGAGCAGTTCTTC. It translates to CASSLGSTGANEQFF. The chain joins TRBV5-1 to TRBJ2-1; 8 bases map to TRBD1. The germline gives CDR1 SGHRS, CDR2 YFSETQ. The CDR3 spans 15 residues. Trimming took 0 bases from V and 7 from J; bases not matched to a gene: 6.

The chain joins TRBV6-1 to TRBJ2-7; D possibly uses TRBD1 or TRBD2 (5 bases each). In germline, CDR1 is MNHNS, CDR2 SASEGT. V lost 6 bases to trimming and J lost 2 bases, with 17 bases between them. The CDR3 consists of 15 residues. The CDR3 sequence: CASRALVQGPYEQYF. DNA of the CDR3: TGTGCCAGCAGAGCGCTGGTCCAGGGACCCTACGAGCAGTACTTC.

This clone appeared a few times. The V and J genes are TRBV4-3 and TRBJ2-7, with 10 bases aligning to TRBD2. This CDR3 region has 15 residues. Germline V gene data show CDR1 as LGHNA and CDR2 as YSLEER. V shed 1 base, J shed 3 bases, and the junction held 3 bases outside the gene matches. This CDR3 is CASSQALAGVYEQYF. The CDR3 DNA follows: TGCGCCAGCAGCCAAGCCCTAGCGGGAGTCTACGAGCAGTACTTC.

The chain carries TRBV5-1 and TRBJ2-2; D not certain. Germline V gene data show CDR1 as SGHRS and CDR2 as YFSETQ. This CDR3 is 13 amino acids long. V was shortened by 6 bases and J by 5 bases, with 11 bases between the two germline ends. As DNA, the CDR3 is TGCGCCAGCACAATAGGTGATACCGGGGAGCTGTTTTTT. Encoded protein: CASTIGDTGELFF.

CDR3 DNA sequence: TGTGCCAGCCTATTCGGAGATACGCAGTATTTT. This gives the protein CASLFGDTQYF. The V call is TRBV25-1, the J call TRBJ2-3; D unresolved. V lost 8 bases to trimming and J lost 5 bases, with 8 bases between them. The CDR3 runs to 11 residues. Germline loops: CDR1 MGHDK, CDR2 SYGVNS.

This clone was seen a few times. The chain's CDR3 is CASSYFDRGTQYF. In DNA, the CDR3 is TGTGCCAGCAGTTATTTCGACCGGGGAACGCAGTATTTT. This chain joins TRBV28 and TRBJ2-3; D perhaps matches TRBD2 (5 bases). There are 13 residues in the CDR3. Trimming cost V 4 bases and J 9 bases, with 14 bases left between them. CDR1 is MDHEN, CDR2 SYDVKM, per germline.